This TCR beta chain came from a study of cytomegalovirus exposure and HLA in healthy donors. Whole-study results and caveats: Later on, an analysis tied 18,000 or so TCR beta sequences to HLA alleles at 0.05 false discovery rate. The classifier reportedly diagnosed cytomegalovirus status with high sensitivity and specificity. The productive fraction for most TCR beta V segments was about 90% or about 30% in an earlier analysis.

Primers included in the PCR were 60 Vbeta and 13 Jbeta primers. In the original analysis: A follow-up analysis tallied some 80 million unique TCR beta chains, 8.5 million to 14 million shared. Here immunoSEQ multiplex PCR was the method, and the copy in TCRdb shows in-frame clones only, minus some. Clonal size and the V and J genes are those of that table, whereas D and trimming came from the DNA. There are 140,000 to 150,000 clones in the sample; around 78% occur only once, and about 2.5% lies in the top ten. V dropped 6 bases and J dropped 6; count of bases not matched to a gene: 5. The length of the CDR3 is 14 residues. Looked up from germline, CDR1 is MGHDK and CDR2 is SYGVNS. This clone occurred a few times. Its specificity is not known.

Sequencing was done on a sample of PBMCs. The chain is built from TRBV25-1 and TRBJ1-4; 9 bases are a match to TRBD1. This sequence was found in a woman aged 18-35 years in good health and CMV-seropositive. The CDR3 region has the DNA TGTGCCAGCAGGAAGACAGGGGGGGATGAAAAACTGTTTTTT. Amino acid sequence: CASRKTGGDEKLFF. Looking up the rest from reference TRBV25-1 and TRBJ1-4 gives the full variable domain: EADIYQTPRYLVIGTGKKITLECSQTMGHDKMYWYQQDPGMELHLIHYSYGVNSTEKGDLSSESTVSRIRTEHFPLTLESARPSHTSQYLCASRKTGGDEKLFFGSGTQLSVL.